The 9 T cell receptor beta chains below were found in one sample sequenced in a study of blood T cells in healthy people across ages (dated by TCRdb to 2014 to 2015). The library was made by 5' RACE. Sequencer: Illumina HiSeq 2500. A second roughly 6 to 12 cycle PCR used a sample-barcoded 5' primer and a J-beta primer mix. TCRdb reworked the public reads: Q25 trimming with fastp, MiXCR clone assembly, productive beta chains retained. One record per CDR3 amino acid sequence lists the most common genes and DNA. This sample has about 500,000 distinct CDR3 sequences in its table, and 24% of those were observed once. 8.7% of the sample belongs to the ten largest clones. This sample was shared with a second study, whose subject was T cells of mothers and their children.

Specimen: blood. These receptors were taken from a boy younger than 18 in good health.

This chain joins TRBV7-9 and TRBJ2-5; 7 nucleotides align to TRBD2. Germline-derived CDR1 and CDR2 are SEHNR and FQNEAQ (reference sequence). The CDR3 is 16 amino acids. The ends lost 5 bases at V and 3 bases at J; junction bases unmatched: 12. The chain's CDR3 is CASSRGTTFLEETQYF. The DNA for the CDR3 is TGTGCCAGCAGCAGAGGGACTACCTTTCTGGAAGAGACCCAGTACTTC.

This clonotype was detected a few times. The V call is TRBV28, the J call TRBJ2-3; D uncertain. The CDR3 is 14 residues long. The germline V and J ends were trimmed by 3 bases and 0 bases, with 7 bases remaining between them. Germline values: CDR1 MDHEN, CDR2 SYDVKM. As DNA, the CDR3 is TGTGCCAGCAGTTTCCCCCCTAGCACAGATACGCAGTATTTT. Translation gives CASSFPPSTDTQYF. The full variable domain, completed using reference TRBV28 and TRBJ2-3, is DVKVTQSSRYLVKRTGEKVFLECVQDMDHENMFWYRQDPGLGLRLIYFSYDVKMKEKGDIPEGYSVSREKKERFSLILESASTNQTSMYLCASSFPPSTDTQYFGPGTRLTVL.

This clonotype was counted only a few times. The chain carries TRBV29-1 and TRBJ1-2, with D maybe TRBD1 (5 bases). The germline V gene encodes CDR1 SQVTM and CDR2 ANQGSEA. The V and J ends lost 6 bases and 6 bases respectively, with 17 bases between them. CDR3 length: 13 amino acids. The DNA of the CDR3 is TGCAGCGTCCCACCTGACAAGGGGCATGGCTACACCTTC. It specifies CSVPPDKGHGYTF. The whole variable domain, remainder taken from reference TRBV29-1 and TRBJ1-2, is SAVISQKPSRDICQRGTSLTIQCQVDSQVTMMFWYRQQPGQSLTLIATANQGSEATYESGFVIDKFPISRPNLTFSTLTVSNMSPEDSSIYLCSVPPDKGHGYTFGSGTRLTVV.

The CDR3 spells CASGLGQRETQYF. The CDR3 region has the DNA TGTGCTAGTGGTTTAGGTCAGCGGGAGACCCAGTACTTC. The chain has TRBV12-5 and TRBJ2-5; weak D call: TRBD2 (5 bases). Trimming shortened V by 3 bases and J by 5 bases, and 10 bases separated the two germline ends. Germline V lookup: CDR1 LGHNT, CDR2 FRNRAP. The CDR3 spans 13 residues.

Of note for this clonotype: This may be a read error, as it is one base from a much larger clone. The chain carries TRBV5-6 and TRBJ2-3; D uncertain. Per germline, CDR1 SGHDT and CDR2 YYEEEE. The CDR3 contains 13 residues. The CDR3 DNA reads as TGTGCCAGCAGCTTTTCGAGCAGAGATACGCAGTGTTTT. Translating gives CASSFSSRDTQCF.

This rearrangement joins TRBV7-8 to TRBJ2-5; 9 bases map to TRBD2. The germline V gene has CDR1 SGHVS and CDR2 FQNEAQ. The trim removed 1 base at V and 5 bases at J, leaving 11 bases unmatched. This CDR3 contains 17 residues. CDR3 nucleotide sequence: TGTGCCAGCAGCTTAGTAGGGCGGGAGGGTGTAAGCGAGACCCAGTACTTC. Amino acid sequence: CASSLVGREGVSETQYF.

V gene TRBV28 combines with J gene TRBJ2-3; D remains unclear. Trimming removed 0 bases at V and 0 bases at J, with 13 bases between. Per germline, CDR1 MDHEN and CDR2 SYDVKM. The CDR3 contains 17 residues. In DNA form, the CDR3 reads TGTGCCAGCAGTTTATGGGAGCTAGAGACTAGCACAGATACGCAGTATTTT. Protein sequence: CASSLWELETSTDTQYF.

The chain carries TRBV30 and TRBJ1-1; D possibly corresponds to TRBD1 (6 bases). V shed 8 bases and J shed 1 base, with 11 bases lying between them. CDR3 length: 12 residues. CDR1 GTSNPN and CDR2 SVGIG come from the germline V gene (reference sequence). The CDR3 reads CAGDTGNTEAFF. CDR3 nucleotides: TGTGCCGGGGACACAGGGAACACTGAAGCTTTCTTT.

The CDR3 DNA follows: TGTGCCAGCACCCAAGGGCACGGTACGGACACCGGGGAGCTGTTTTTT. The encoded protein is CASTQGHGTDTGELFF. The rearrangement uses TRBV2 and TRBJ2-2; D gene ambiguous. The CDR3 has 16 amino acids. The V gene lost 7 bases and the J gene lost 3 bases, with 18 bases spanning the gap. Germline CDR1 and CDR2: SNHLY and FYNNEI.